Presented here are 4 T cell receptor beta chains from one specimen sequenced in a study of blood T cell repertoires in COVID-19. Method: immunoSEQ multiplex PCR; TCRdb's copy keeps in-frame clones and lacks some. Altogether approximately 290,000 clones are present, approximately 85% being singletons, with the ten largest covering about 1%. The material sequenced was peripheral blood. The receptor source for this set is a human donor with COVID-19, enrolled during active disease. The donor label of this sample is uncertain.

The chain carries TRBV2 and TRBJ2-7; weak D call: TRBD2 (5 bases). Trimming cost V 7 bases and J 3 bases, with 13 bases left between them. CDR1 is SNHLY and CDR2 is FYNNEI in the germline V gene. CDR3 length: 13 residues. This CDR3 reads CASKVGGVYEQYF. CDR3 coding DNA: TGTGCCAGCAAGGTCGGAGGTGTCTACGAGCAGTACTTC.

The J gene is TRBJ1-6, the V gene TRBV9; tentatively, D is TRBD1 (5 bases). V lost 0 bases, J lost 8 bases, and 12 bases lay in between. This CDR3 region has 15 residues. Germline V lookup: CDR1 SGDLS, CDR2 YYNGEE. Written as DNA, the CDR3 is TGTGCCAGCAGCGTAGGGGGACTTTCCGATTCACCCCTCCACTTT. This encodes CASSVGGLSDSPLHF.

Note on this clone: A read error may account for a junction end that differs from germline. The chain joins TRBV4-1 to TRBJ1-3; 7 nucleotides line up with TRBD1. The CDR3 is 16 residues long. CDR1 MGHRA and CDR2 YSYEKL come from the germline V gene. For the CDR3, the DNA is TGCGCCAGCAGCCAAACCCCAGGGGGAGCTGGAAACACTATATATTTT. As protein: CASSQTPGGAGNTIYF.

The chain links TRBV7-8 to TRBJ2-3, with a possible D match to TRBD2 (7 bases). Germline loops: CDR1 SGHVS, CDR2 FQNEAQ. This CDR3 spans 15 amino acids. Trimming left V 5 bases short and J 6 bases short, with 18 bases between. CDR3 sequence: CASSPRGGSGDTQYF. CDR3 bases: TGTGCCAGCAGCCCTAGGGGGGGGTCAGGGGATACGCAGTATTTT.